This TCR beta chain was captured by sequencing in a study of neurological immune-mediated disorders. Time point: longitudinal time-point 3. General observations from the study: The level of TCR clonal expansion was highest in patients with HTLV-1-associated myelopathy and lowest in multiple sclerosis, where it fell below the level seen in healthy controls. There were no CDR3 amino acid sequences shared by expanded clones across subjects, a result suggesting private repertoires in all groups.

This clonotype was picked up many times. The target antigen is unknown. As for the cDNA, it was generated by 5'RACE with 10-nucleotide random UMIs. TCRdb analysed the 5' RACE reads with MiXCR anew, one entry per CDR3 protein. The sample records more than 40,000 distinct CDR3 sequences, 10% to 15% being singletons. Trimming left V 9 bases short and J 5 bases short, with 16 bases between. Germline CDR1 MNHEY, CDR2 SVGAGI. The CDR3 has 13 amino acids. V and J are TRBV6-5 and TRBJ1-1; D is possibly TRBD1 (5 bases). The clonotype comes from a male donor with HTLV-1-associated myelopathy (HAM/TSP). The material sequenced was PBMCs. CDR3 sequence (DNA): TGTGCCAGTTTATTAAGGGGTGGGACTGAAGCTTTCTTT. Protein product: CASLLRGGTEAFF.